This T cell receptor (beta chain) was identified during a study of T-cell reconstitution after alpha-beta-depleted transplantation in children. TCRbeta library construction was performed incorporating unique molecular identifiers. TCRdb ran MiXCR on the PCR reads and lists one entry per CDR3 protein. Among hundreds of thousands of distinct CDR3 sequences listed, roughly 18% were seen once. The germline CDR1 and CDR2 sequences are SGHRS and YFSETQ. The junction had 2 bases not matched to a gene; V was cut back by 3 bases and J by 2 bases. The CDR3 consists of 15 residues. Sample: PBMCs from the stem cell graft donor, taken from the stem cell graft. This receptor was taken from a human donor who donated a stem cell graft to a child with acute lymphoblastic leukemia. The chain uses TRBV5-1 and TRBJ2-7; 13 nucleotides align to TRBD2. The CDR3 reads CASSWGLAGTYEQYF. CDR3 DNA sequence: TGCGCCAGCAGCTGGGGACTAGCGGGGACCTACGAGCAGTACTTC.